The rows below give T cell receptor beta chains drawn from one sample of a study of blood T cell repertoires in COVID-19. The table came from immunoSEQ multiplex PCR; TCRdb's copy has only in-frame clones and leaves some out. The repertoire holds around 150,000 clones, with around 74% as singletons. The sample consisted of peripheral blood. These receptors originate from a man aged 70-80 years with acute or convalescent COVID-19. CDR3s include the opening cysteine and the closing phenylalanine or tryptophan. A D gene is named only where the DNA matches it firmly. Where a row states a size, it is once, few, many or the class of an expanded clone; other rows omit it.

d_call	clone_size	cdr3_length	v_call	j_call	cdr3_nt	cdr3_aa
TRBD1	-	13	TRBV10-3	TRBJ1-1	TGTGCCATCAGCGACAGGGGGGACACTGAAGCTTTCTTT	CAISDRGDTEAFF
-	once	13	TRBV12-3/TRBV12-4	TRBJ2-3	TGTGCCAGCAGTGAGGACAGCAGAGATACGCAGTATTTT	CASSEDSRDTQYF
-	few	13	TRBV11-3	TRBJ2-2	TGTGCCAGCAGCATTACTAGTGCCGGGGAGCTGTTTTTT	CASSITSAGELFF
TRBD2	-	15	TRBV11-2	TRBJ2-5	TGTGCCAGCAGAGTAGCGGGGGGGTCGCAAGAGACCCAGTACTTC	CASRVAGGSQETQYF
-	-	15	TRBV15	TRBJ1-2	TGTGCCACCAGCAAGCTGTTGACAGCTAACTATGGCTACACCTTC	CATSKLLTANYGYTF
-	-	14	TRBV3-1/TRBV3-2	TRBJ1-1	TGTGCCAGCAGCCAAGATTACAGTCCCACTGAAGCTTTCTTT	CASSQDYSPTEAFF
TRBD1	-	13	TRBV10-3	TRBJ1-1	TGTGCCATCAGTGACGGGGACAGCACTGAAGCTTTCTTT	CAISDGDSTEAFF
TRBD2	-	16	TRBV4-1	TRBJ2-7	TGCGCCAGCAGCCAAGATTTAAGCGGGAGCTCCTACGAGCAGTACTTC	CASSQDLSGSSYEQYF
-	-	13	TRBV2	TRBJ1-5	TGTGCCAGCAAGAGCGGAGTGGAACAGCCCCAGCATTTT	CASKSGVEQPQHF
-	-	14	TRBV27	TRBJ1-1	TGTGCCAGCAGTCTCAGGCAGGGGCTCACTGAAGCTTTCTTT	CASSLRQGLTEAFF
TRBD2	once	14	TRBV2	TRBJ2-7	TGTGCCAGCAGGGGACTAGCGGGAGGGCACGAGCAGTACTTC	CASRGLAGGHEQYF
TRBD1	-	13	TRBV28	TRBJ1-5	TGTGCCAGCAGTTTACCGGGACAGTCTCTCGATGGCTTT	CASSLPGQSLDGF
-	-	15	TRBV6-4	TRBJ2-3	TGTGCCAGCAGTGAGATCCAGGGCGGCACAGATACGCAGTATTTT	CASSEIQGGTDTQYF
-	-	16	TRBV4-1	TRBJ1-5	TGCGCCAGCAGCGACAGTCCCGGAGGGGACCGTCAGCCCCAGCATTTT	CASSDSPGGDRQPQHF
TRBD2	-	16	TRBV9	TRBJ2-3	TGTGCCAGCAGCGTACTAGCGGGAGGGCGCACAGATACGCAGTATTTT	CASSVLAGGRTDTQYF
TRBD1	-	13	TRBV27	TRBJ1-2	TGTGCCAGCAGTCCGGACAGGGTCTATGGCTACACCTTC	CASSPDRVYGYTF
TRBD2	-	16	TRBV18	TRBJ2-5	TGTGCCAGCTCGCTTCAGGGACTAGCGGGGGAGGAGACCCAGTACTTC	CASSLQGLAGEETQYF
TRBD2	-	17	TRBV14	TRBJ2-1	TGTGCCAGCAGCCAGTACCTGTTAGCGGGAGGGCATAATGAGCAGTTCTTC	CASSQYLLAGGHNEQFF
TRBD1	few	15	TRBV7-9	TRBJ1-2	TGTGCCAGCAGCCCCAACAGGGGTTCTAGCTATGGCTACACCTTC	CASSPNRGSSYGYTF
TRBD1	-	14	TRBV28	TRBJ2-7	TGTGCCAGCAGTTTCCGACAGGGGGCCTACGAGCAGTACTTC	CASSFRQGAYEQYF
TRBD1	-	16	TRBV7-6	TRBJ1-6	TGTGCCAGCAGCTTAGAGGGCAGGGGGCTAAATTCACCCCTCCACTTT	CASSLEGRGLNSPLHF
TRBD1	-	18	TRBV19	TRBJ1-6	TGTGCCAGTACCTACGAGACAGGGGGCGAGGCCAATAATTCACCCCTCCACTTT	CASTYETGGEANNSPLHF
-	-	13	TRBV3-1/TRBV3-2	TRBJ1-3	TGTGCCAGCAGCCAGAGTTCTGGAAACACCATATATTTT	CASSQSSGNTIYF
TRBD1	-	14	TRBV9	TRBJ1-5	TGTGCCAGCAGCGGGGACAGGGGGTACCAGCCCCAGCATTTT	CASSGDRGYQPQHF
TRBD2	-	16	TRBV29-1	TRBJ2-5	TGCAGCGTTGAAAAGGGAGGGCTAGCGGGAGGAGAGACCCAGTACTTC	CSVEKGGLAGGETQYF
-	-	15	TRBV28	TRBJ1-4	TGTGCCAGCATGGCTCGGGGGTCAACTAATGAAAAACTGTTTTTT	CASMARGSTNEKLFF
TRBD2	-	14	TRBV5-1	TRBJ2-7	TGCGCCAGCAGCCAAGCGGGGGCGACCTACGAGCAGTACTTC	CASSQAGATYEQYF
TRBD1	-	14	TRBV5-5	TRBJ1-5	TGTGCCAGCAGCTCGACAGGGGGCAATCAGCCCCAGCATTTT	CASSSTGGNQPQHF
-	-	13	TRBV27	TRBJ2-3	TGTGCCAGCAGAGGTACAGGGTCAGATACGCAGTATTTT	CASRGTGSDTQYF
-	-	15	TRBV15	TRBJ2-1	TGTGCCACCAGCAGAGATTCCCCAGGGCGCGATGAGCAGTTCTTC	CATSRDSPGRDEQFF
-	-	12	TRBV3-1/TRBV3-2	TRBJ1-2	TGTGCCAGCAGCCAGCTTTCAGGAGGCTACACCTTC	CASSQLSGGYTF
TRBD2	-	21	TRBV28	TRBJ2-1	TGTGCCAGCAGTTTGGTGGTAGGGGCAAGAGGGCGGGAGGTGTCTTCGGGTGAGCAGTTCTTC	CASSLVVGARGREVSSGEQFF
TRBD1	-	14	TRBV28	TRBJ1-2	TGTGCCAGCAGTTTTTCGGGACAGCTCTATGGCTACACCTTC	CASSFSGQLYGYTF
TRBD1	-	15	TRBV5-1	TRBJ2-2	TGCGCCAGCAGCGAGGGGGCGCGGAACACCGGGGAGCTGTTTTTT	CASSEGARNTGELFF
-	-	15	TRBV7-2	TRBJ1-1	TGTGCCAGCAGCCCGTTGGGGCAGGTGAACACTGAAGCTTTCTTT	CASSPLGQVNTEAFF
-	-	15	TRBV6-4	TRBJ1-2	TGTGCCAGCAGTGACCCACGAGGGGGACACTATGGCTACACCTTC	CASSDPRGGHYGYTF
-	-	14	TRBV18	TRBJ1-1	TGTGCCAGCTCACCAGACGAGGGGGGGACTGAAGCTTTCTTT	CASSPDEGGTEAFF
TRBD1	-	14	TRBV6-5	TRBJ2-7	TGTGCCAGCTGGTCGGGACAGGGTGTATCCGAGCAGTACTTC	CASWSGQGVSEQYF
TRBD2	-	18	TRBV6-1	TRBJ2-3	TGTGCCAGCAGTGAACCCTTGACTAGCGGGGGTTACACAGATACGCAGTATTTT	CASSEPLTSGGYTDTQYF
TRBD1	once	14	TRBV19	TRBJ1-2	TGTGCCAGCGAAGGACGGACAGGGAGAAATGGCTACACCTTC	CASEGRTGRNGYTF
TRBD1	-	16	TRBV10-3	TRBJ1-2	TGTGCCATCAATAGAGGGGACAGGGCTTCTAACTATGGCTACACCTTC	CAINRGDRASNYGYTF
-	-	14	TRBV29-1	TRBJ1-1	TGCAGCGTTGAGAATTGGGACACCAACACTGAAGCTTTCTTT	CSVENWDTNTEAFF
TRBD2	-	14	TRBV9	TRBJ2-1	TGTGCCAGCAGCCGCAGCGGGGGAGACAATGAGCAGTTCTTC	CASSRSGGDNEQFF
-	-	14	TRBV28	TRBJ2-3	TGTGCCAGCAGTTTACCCGTAGGCACAGATACGCAGTATTTT	CASSLPVGTDTQYF
TRBD1	-	13	TRBV19	TRBJ1-2	TGTGCCAGTAGTATGGAGGGACAGAGGGGCTACACCTTC	CASSMEGQRGYTF
-	once	16	TRBV2	TRBJ1-2	TGTGCCAGCAGTGAATTGGGGGGTAGGACTAACTATGGCTACACCTTC	CASSELGGRTNYGYTF
TRBD1	few	14	TRBV7-9	TRBJ1-2	TGTGCCAGCAGCTTTGGACAGGGGGCTTCTGGCTACACCTTC	CASSFGQGASGYTF
-	-	15	TRBV9	TRBJ2-1	TGTGCCAGCAGCGTAGCCTCTACCGGGGACAATGAGCAGTTCTTC	CASSVASTGDNEQFF
TRBD2	-	17	TRBV9	TRBJ2-3	TGTGCCAGCAGCGTAGGAGCCAGCGGGATAAGAACAGATACGCAGTATTTT	CASSVGASGIRTDTQYF
-	-	13	TRBV4-3	TRBJ1-2	TGCGCCAGCAGCTCGACAGGAGGTTATGGCTACACCTTC	CASSSTGGYGYTF
-	-	14	TRBV19	TRBJ1-3	TGTGCCAGTAGTATTCGAGTTTCTGGAAACACCATATATTTT	CASSIRVSGNTIYF
TRBD1	-	14	TRBV5-3	TRBJ1-2	TGTGCCAGAAGCATCGGACAGGGAGGGGGTGGCTACACCTTC	CARSIGQGGGGYTF
TRBD2	-	16	TRBV9	TRBJ2-2	TGTGCCAGCAGCGAGAGGCTAGCGGGAGATACCGGGGAGCTGTTTTTT	CASSERLAGDTGELFF
TRBD1	-	15	TRBV2	TRBJ1-3	TGTGCCAGCAGCTGGGGACAGGGGGCTGGAAACACCATATATTTT	CASSWGQGAGNTIYF
TRBD1	-	14	TRBV4-1	TRBJ2-7	TGCGCCAGCAGCTTCGACAGGGGGAGGTACGAGCAGTACTTC	CASSFDRGRYEQYF
-	few	13	TRBV12-3/TRBV12-4	TRBJ1-2	TGTGCCAGCAAGGCAGAGGATAACTATGGCTACACCTTC	CASKAEDNYGYTF